The rows below give T cell receptor beta chains drawn from one sample of a study of T-cell reconstitution after alpha-beta-depleted transplantation in children. One entry per CDR3 protein results from TCRdb running MiXCR on the PCR reads. The table lists 670,000 or so distinct CDR3 sequences, around 13% of them singletons, with 0.65% to 0.9% in the top ten. The sample here was PBMCs, taken before TCRalphabeta/CD19-depleted stem cell transplant. These receptors were obtained from a girl aged 2 to 9 with congenital amegakaryocytic thrombocytopenia, due to receive a stem cell transplant. CDR3s include the opening cysteine and the closing phenylalanine or tryptophan. A D gene is named only where the DNA matches it firmly. Clone size, where shown, is once, few, many, or a class for clones that have expanded.

few	TRBV29-1	NA	TRBJ2-7	TGCAGCGTCCACCTGACAGGCCGCCCCCCCTACGAGCAGTACTTC	CSVHLTGRPPYEQYF
NA	TRBV29-1	TRBD2	TRBJ2-6	TGCAGCGTTGGAATTCTAGCGGGAGGAGATGGGGCCAACGTCCTGACTTTC	CSVGILAGGDGANVLTF
NA	TRBV7-9	TRBD2	TRBJ2-1	TGTGCCAGCAGCCCTCAGAGCGGGAGCACCTACAATGAGCAGTTCTTC	CASSPQSGSTYNEQFF
many	TRBV29-1	TRBD1	TRBJ2-4	TGCAGCGTTGTATCCTGGGACAGGGTTGACATTCAGTACTTC	CSVVSWDRVDIQYF
many	TRBV20-1	NA	TRBJ2-3	TGCAGTGCTAGAGAGTTGCGTGGTAGGGTATATCAGGTTGAAGATACGCAGTATTTT	CSARELRGRVYQVEDTQYF
NA	TRBV4-1	NA	TRBJ2-7	TGCGCCAGCAGCCAAGACGGCGGCTACGAGCAGTCCTTC	CASSQDGGYEQSF
NA	TRBV18	NA	TRBJ2-7	TGTGCCAGCTCACCAAGTAGCGGCCCGCTCGAGCAGTACTTC	CASSPSSGPLEQYF
NA	TRBV24-1	NA	TRBJ2-1	TGTGCCACCAGTGATTCCACGTACGGCCTCTCCTACAATGAGCAGTTCTTC	CATSDSTYGLSYNEQFF
few	TRBV4-2	NA	TRBJ2-1	TGTGCCAGCAGCCAATCGACGAGCTCCTACAATGAGCAGTTCTTC	CASSQSTSSYNEQFF
many	TRBV29-1	TRBD1	TRBJ2-3	TGCAGCGTTCGGGGACCGACAGGGTGGGGCACAGATACGCAGTATTTT	CSVRGPTGWGTDTQYF
few	TRBV18	TRBD1	TRBJ1-3	TGTGCCAGCTCACGCCCGCGTCAGGGGGCCTCTGGAAACACCATATATTTT	CASSRPRQGASGNTIYF
NA	TRBV20-1	NA	TRBJ2-7	TGCAGTGCTGTACATGTCGAGGGGCCCTCCTACGAGCAGTACTTC	CSAVHVEGPSYEQYF
NA	TRBV11-2	NA	TRBJ1-5	TGTGCCAGCAGCTTAGTCGGAGGGACCGGACAGCCCCAGCATTTT	CASSLVGGTGQPQHF
NA	TRBV11-2	NA	TRBJ2-5	TGTGCCAGCAGCTCGTTACTCGGATTAGAGACCCAGTACTTC	CASSSLLGLETQYF
few	TRBV24-1	TRBD1	TRBJ1-1	TGTGCCACCAGTGGAGGGGGGACAGGGACGAACACTGAAGCTTTCTTT	CATSGGGTGTNTEAFF